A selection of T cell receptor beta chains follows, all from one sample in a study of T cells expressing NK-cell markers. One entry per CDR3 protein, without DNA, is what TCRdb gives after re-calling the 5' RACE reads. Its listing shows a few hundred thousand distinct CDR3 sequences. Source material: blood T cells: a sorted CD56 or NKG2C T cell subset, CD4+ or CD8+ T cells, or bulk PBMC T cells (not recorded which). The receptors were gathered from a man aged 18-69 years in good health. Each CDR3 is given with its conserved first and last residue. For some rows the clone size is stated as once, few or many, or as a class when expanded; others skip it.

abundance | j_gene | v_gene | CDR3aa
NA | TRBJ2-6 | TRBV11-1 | CASSLPPTGGPSGANVLTF
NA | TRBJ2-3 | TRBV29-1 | CSVVAQLDTQYF
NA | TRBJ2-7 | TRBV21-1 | CASSETGVPPGDEQYF
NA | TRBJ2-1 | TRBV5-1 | CASSLAGWAGVGGGYNEQFF
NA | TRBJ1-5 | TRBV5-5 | CASSLASGTNQPQHF
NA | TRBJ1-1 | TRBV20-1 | CSAIGWAGQGGNTEAFF
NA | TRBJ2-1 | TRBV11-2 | CASSWRGGGASSYNEQFF
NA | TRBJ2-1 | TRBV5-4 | CASSLGLAGGRGSYNEQFF
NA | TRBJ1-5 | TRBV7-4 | CASSGRRQNSNQPQHF
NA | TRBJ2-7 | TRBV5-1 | CASSGSGAYYEQYF
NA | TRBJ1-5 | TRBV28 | CASSLLPFTSQHF
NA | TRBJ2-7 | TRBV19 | CASRAGTQSSYEQYF
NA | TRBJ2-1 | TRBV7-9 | CASSLTGGAGSYNEQFF
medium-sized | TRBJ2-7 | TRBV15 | CATSRDGGGRYEQYF
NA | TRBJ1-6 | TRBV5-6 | CASSRGLYNSPLHF
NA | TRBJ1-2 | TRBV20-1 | CSARVQPNLGYTF
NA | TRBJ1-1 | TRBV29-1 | CSVGRSTEAFF
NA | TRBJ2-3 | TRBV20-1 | CSAPGSKDRRTQYF
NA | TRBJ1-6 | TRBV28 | CASSSTGHRINSPLHF
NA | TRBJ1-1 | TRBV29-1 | CSACRVRGSEAFF
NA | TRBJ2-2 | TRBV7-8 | CASSPRPGSRLGFTGELFF
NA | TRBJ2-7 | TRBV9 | CASSVAPGATYEQYF
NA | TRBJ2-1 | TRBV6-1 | CASSPPQRSNEQFF
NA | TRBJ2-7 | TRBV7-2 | CASARAVSYEQYF
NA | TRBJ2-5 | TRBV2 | CASKRVETQYF
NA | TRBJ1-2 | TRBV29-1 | CSVMRGSGYTF
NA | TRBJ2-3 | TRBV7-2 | CASRAGGDTQYF
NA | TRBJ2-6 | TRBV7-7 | CAIMRQGISGANVLTF
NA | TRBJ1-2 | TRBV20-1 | CSAPPSGQGDFGYTF
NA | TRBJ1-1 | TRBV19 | CASSIPGSPMNTEAFF
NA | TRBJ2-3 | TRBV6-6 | CASSYSGGMQYF
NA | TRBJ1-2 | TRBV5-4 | CASSLGADGYTF
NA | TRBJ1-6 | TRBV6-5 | CASSYSGGRDGSPLHF
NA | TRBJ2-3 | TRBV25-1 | CASREAGGPLDTQYF
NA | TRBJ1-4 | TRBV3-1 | CASSQGQGEKLFF
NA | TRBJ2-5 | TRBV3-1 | CASSQQPGAGETQYF
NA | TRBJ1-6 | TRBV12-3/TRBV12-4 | CASSLVGTSPSPLHF
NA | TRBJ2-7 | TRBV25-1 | CASSPGGRREQYF
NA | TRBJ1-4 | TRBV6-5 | CASSYTYRKEKLFF
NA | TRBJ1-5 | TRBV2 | CASTGLTGIQPQHF